Each of the 19 T cell receptor beta chains below was sequenced from the same sample in a study of blood T cell repertoires in COVID-19. Libraries were prepared by immunoSEQ multiplex PCR; TCRdb keeps only in-frame clonotypes and omits some of them. The sample carries 90,000 to 150,000 clones, around four fifths recorded once. Source material: peripheral blood. These receptors were taken from a human donor in a cohort sampled during active COVID-19.

V usage is TRBV23-1 and J usage is TRBJ2-5; the match to TRBD1 covers 8 bases. TRBV23-1 is reported as an ORF; its role is uncertain. This CDR3 is built from 14 residues. V was clipped by 4 bases and J by 5 bases; unmatched bases: 6. CDR3 residues: CASSPARGPETQYF. CDR3 sequence (DNA): TGCGCCAGCAGTCCCGCCAGGGGGCCGGAGACCCAGTACTTC.

The J gene is TRBJ1-2, the V gene TRBV7-9; 10 nucleotides align to TRBD1. The CDR3 sequence is 14 residues long. With V trimmed by 6 bases and J by 4 bases, 5 bases remained unmatched. Germline V gene lookup returns CDR1 SEHNR and CDR2 FQNEAQ (reference sequence). CDR3 in DNA: TGTGCCAGCAGGGGCCGGGACAGGGGCTATGGCTACACCTTC. This translates into CASRGRDRGYGYTF.

The chain uses TRBV27 and TRBJ2-4; a possible D gene is TRBD1 (6 bases). This CDR3 is built from 16 residues. Germline CDR1 is MNHEY and CDR2 is SMNVEV (reference sequence). Trimming left V 6 bases short and J 2 bases short, with 17 bases between. The CDR3 reads CASSHRDLGPKNIQYF. The CDR3, as DNA: TGTGCCAGCAGCCACAGGGACCTCGGCCCCAAAAACATTCAGTACTTC.

The chain joins TRBV21-1 to TRBJ2-7; the table's D gene call, TRBD1, was not cross checked with the DNA. TRBV21-1 is a pseudogene. This CDR3 contains 15 residues. Written as DNA, the CDR3 is TGTGCCAACCTAAAGCGCAGGACAATCTCCTACGAGCAGTACTTC. Its protein is CANLKRRTISYEQYF.

The DNA of the CDR3 is TGTGCCAGCAGTTTAGTCTCTAGCGGGGGGGCCTGGGAGACCCAGTACTTC. It yields the protein CASSLVSSGGAWETQYF. This rearrangement joins TRBV28 to TRBJ2-5, with 12 bases fitting TRBD2. After removal of 2 bases from V and 5 bases from J, the junction contained 9 bases not matched to a gene. The CDR3 extends over 17 amino acids. Germline CDR1 is MDHEN and CDR2 is SYDVKM.

Remarks on this clone: One end of the junction varies from germline; a read error may be responsible. Other DNA sequences in this specimen translate into the identical CDR3. The chain links TRBV7-7 to TRBJ2-3; possibly TRBD2 for D (6 bases). CDR3 length equals 16 residues. Germline CDR1 SSHAT, CDR2 FNYEAQ (reference sequence). The CDR3 nucleotides are TGTGCTAGCAGCTTAGGGCGGGGAGCTAGCACAGATACGCAGTATTTT. Its protein product is CASSLGRGASTDTQYF.

The chain uses TRBV4-1 and TRBJ2-7; 7 nucleotides match TRBD1. Germline V gene sequence: CDR1 MGHRA, CDR2 YSYEKL. V trimming: 5 bases; J trimming: 1 base; junction bases outside the gene matches: 2. The length of the CDR3 is 13 residues. CDR3 bases: TGCGCCAGCAGCTTGGGACAGTCCTACGAGCAGTACTTC. This sequence encodes CASSLGQSYEQYF.

The chain uses TRBV9 and TRBJ2-3; 7 positions match TRBD1. Per the germline V gene, CDR1 is SGDLS and CDR2 is YYNGEE. The CDR3 has 14 amino acids. After removal of 0 bases from V and 4 bases from J, the junction contained 2 bases not matched to a gene. The CDR3 loop is CASSVAQGADTQYF. DNA of the CDR3: TGTGCCAGCAGCGTAGCTCAGGGGGCAGATACGCAGTATTTT. Based on the CDR3 plus reference TRBV9 and TRBJ2-3, the full variable domain is DSGVTQTPKHLITATGQRVTLRCSPRSGDLSVYWYQQSLDQGLQFLIQYYNGEERAKGNILERFSAQQFPDLHSELNLSSLELGDSALYFCASSVAQGADTQYFGPGTRLTVL.

The chain combines TRBV4-1 with TRBJ2-1; 12 nucleotides line up with TRBD2. The CDR3 totals 16 residues. The germline V gene has CDR1 MGHRA and CDR2 YSYEKL. V shed 4 bases and J 9 bases; nucleotides not matched to a gene: 10. The CDR3 DNA follows: TGCGCCAGCAGCCTTTCTAGCGGGGGGGCAATAGGTGAGCAGTTCTTC. Amino acid sequence: CASSLSSGGAIGEQFF.

V usage is TRBV3-1 (or the pseudogene TRBV3-2) and J usage is TRBJ2-5; 12 bases are shared with TRBD2. The germline V gene has CDR1 LGHDT and CDR2 YNNKEL (reference sequence). The trim removed 5 bases at V and 5 bases at J, leaving 6 bases unmatched. The length of the CDR3 is 15 residues. The CDR3 protein is CASSDGLAGLETQYF. The CDR3, as DNA: TGTGCCAGCAGCGACGGACTAGCGGGGTTGGAGACCCAGTACTTC.

CDR3 sequence (DNA): TGTGCCAGCAAGGGATGGGGTCTAGCGGGGAGCCAAGAGACCCAGTACTTC. Its translation is CASKGWGLAGSQETQYF. The chain recombines TRBV28 with TRBJ2-5, with TRBD2 matching over 9 bases. V lost 7 bases and J lost 1; bases outside the gene matches: 13. The CDR3 is made up of 17 amino acids. Germline lookup yields CDR1 MDHEN and CDR2 SYDVKM.

This rearrangement joins TRBV5-5 to TRBJ1-2; D is possibly TRBD1 (5 bases). V lost 2 bases and J 1 base, leaving 9 bases between the germline ends. CDR3 length equals 14 residues. Germline loops: CDR1 SGHKS, CDR2 YYEKEE (reference sequence). The CDR3 region is CASSFWGGNYGYTF. Here the CDR3 DNA reads TGTGCCAGCAGCTTTTGGGGCGGTAACTATGGCTACACCTTC.

The chain couples TRBV6-2 or TRBV6-3 to TRBJ2-5, with D maybe TRBD1 (5 bases). Germline V lookup: CDR1 MNHEY, CDR2 SVGEGT. Trimming pared 2 bases from V and 4 bases from J, leaving 11 bases between. The CDR3 loop spans 14 amino acids. The CDR3 here is CASSYLGRLETQYF. The CDR3 coding sequence is TGTGCCAGCAGTTACCTGGGGCGATTAGAGACCCAGTACTTC.

The chain is built from TRBV12-3 or TRBV12-4 and TRBJ1-1; D not certain. The CDR3 loop spans 13 amino acids. The germline V and J ends were trimmed by 4 bases and 0 bases, with 6 bases remaining between them. The DNA of the CDR3 is TGTGCCAGCAGTTACACAGTGAACACTGAAGCTTTCTTT. Protein product: CASSYTVNTEAFF.

Regarding this clone: The sample has other DNA sequences that encode this CDR3 too. This chain joins TRBV7-2 and TRBJ2-5; 7 bases are shared with TRBD1. Germline CDR1 is SGHTA and CDR2 is FQGNSA. The CDR3 contains 13 residues. V trimming: 5 bases; J trimming: 2 bases; junction bases outside the gene matches: 2. The CDR3 loop is CASSRDRQETQYF. The DNA for the CDR3 is TGTGCCAGCAGCCGGGACAGACAAGAGACCCAGTACTTC. The variable domain in full, with the rest retrieved from reference TRBV7-2 and TRBJ2-5, is GAGVSQSPSNKVTEKGKDVELRCDPISGHTALYWYRQSLGQGLEFLIYFQGNSAPDKSGLPSDRFSAERTGGSVSTLTIQRTQQEDSAVYLCASSRDRQETQYFGPGTRLLVL.

Here the CDR3 DNA reads TGTGCCAGCAGGGGGCAGGGGTCGTTCTACAATGAGCAGTTCTTC. As protein: CASRGQGSFYNEQFF. The chain carries TRBV6-5 and TRBJ2-1, with a possible D match to TRBD1 (6 bases). The CDR3 is 15 residues long. V lost 6 bases and J 3 bases, leaving 15 bases between the germline ends. Germline CDR1 is MNHEY and CDR2 is SVGAGI.

The chain recombines TRBV6-5 with TRBJ2-3; 9 nucleotides match TRBD1. The V gene end was trimmed by 7 bases and the J gene end by 5 bases; junction bases not matched to a gene: 7. The CDR3 contains 14 residues. Germline V gives CDR1 MNHEY, CDR2 SVGAGI. The DNA for the CDR3 is TGTGCCAGCAACCCGGGACAGGGTGGAGATACGCAGTATTTT. This translates into CASNPGQGGDTQYF.

V is TRBV21-1 and J is TRBJ2-1; the table's D call TRBD2 went unverified against the DNA. TRBV21-1 is marked as a pseudogene. This CDR3 spans 18 amino acids. CDR3 nucleotides: TGTGCCAGCAACGGGGGCCTAGCGGACCAGAGCTCCTACAATGAGCAGTTCTTC. Its translation is CASNGGLADQSSYNEQFF.

The chain uses TRBV6-2 or TRBV6-3 and TRBJ1-2, with D possibly matching TRBD1 (6 bases). Looked up from germline, CDR1 is MNHEY and CDR2 is SVGEGT. The V end was cut by 4 bases, the J end by 1 base, with 13 bases between. This CDR3 has 15 residues. CDR3 DNA sequence: TGTGCCAGCAGTTCCGGACAGCCCTTTAACTATGGCTACACCTTC. It codes for CASSSGQPFNYGYTF.